This passage covers 9 T cell receptor beta chains from one sample sequenced in a study of cytotoxic CD8 clonotypes in ibrutinib-treated CLL. Assay used: immunoSEQ multiplex PCR; TCRdb lists only in-frame clones, some missing. The data hold about 17,000 clones, with about 61% observed a single time. Material: PBMCs, obtained after 12 months of ibrutinib treatment. These receptors originate from a human donor with chronic lymphocytic leukemia.

The J gene is TRBJ2-6, the V gene TRBV19; possible D gene TRBD1, 5 bases. This CDR3 is 19 amino acids long. V lost 5 bases, J lost 0 bases, and 20 bases lay in between. The germline V gene encodes CDR1 LNHDA and CDR2 SQIVND (reference sequence). In nucleotides, the CDR3 is TGTGCCAGTAGTGTTTACTTAGGACAACCCAGCTCTGGGGCCAACGTCCTGACTTTC. This sequence encodes CASSVYLGQPSSGANVLTF.

The chain has TRBV5-1 and TRBJ2-3, with a tentative D call TRBD1 (6 bases). CDR1 is SGHRS, CDR2 YFSETQ, per germline. Trimming took 4 bases from V and 1 from J, leaving 16 bases between them. This CDR3 is built from 16 residues. The chain's CDR3 is CASSPPRAGGTDTQYF. The CDR3 nucleotides read TGCGCCAGCAGCCCCCCCCGTGCAGGGGGCACAGATACGCAGTATTTT.

V is TRBV4-1 and J is TRBJ1-4; no clear D. In germline, CDR1 is MGHRA, CDR2 YSYEKL. The length of the CDR3 is 15 residues. V was shortened by 4 bases and J by 0 bases, with 9 bases between the two germline ends. CDR3 loop: CASSPPGATNEKLFF. The CDR3 bases are TGCGCCAGCAGCCCGCCCGGTGCAACTAATGAAAAACTGTTTTTT.

The chain joins TRBV9 to TRBJ2-1; TRBD2 is a possible D gene (5 bases). Trimming pared 4 bases from V and 1 base from J, leaving 18 bases between. The CDR3 spans 17 residues. CDR1 is SGDLS and CDR2 is YYNGEE in the germline V gene. The CDR3 loop reads CASSSSTGVYSYNEQFF. The CDR3 DNA follows: TGTGCCAGCAGCTCCTCGACCGGGGTCTATTCCTACAATGAGCAGTTCTTC. Combining the CDR3 with reference TRBV9 and TRBJ2-1 gives the whole variable domain DSGVTQTPKHLITATGQRVTLRCSPRSGDLSVYWYQQSLDQGLQFLIQYYNGEERAKGNILERFSAQQFPDLHSELNLSSLELGDSALYFCASSSSTGVYSYNEQFFGPGTRLTVL.

The J gene is TRBJ2-7, the V gene TRBV6-5; 7 nucleotides match TRBD2. The CDR3 is made up of 14 amino acids. With 5 bases clipped from V and 2 bases from J, the junction kept 6 bases outside the gene matches. Germline V gene sequence: CDR1 MNHEY, CDR2 SVGAGI. The CDR3 DNA is TGTGCCAGCAGTAAGGGACTAAAGACCTACGAGCAGTACTTC. Encoded protein: CASSKGLKTYEQYF.

The V call is TRBV6-5, the J call TRBJ1-5, with 9 bases identical to TRBD1. Germline CDR1 is MNHEY and CDR2 is SVGAGI. Unmatched junction bases numbered 5, after V lost 6 bases and J lost 5 bases. This CDR3 spans 14 amino acids. CDR3 coding DNA: TGTGCCAGCAGATCAGGACAGGGGTATCAGCCCCAGCATTTT. This translates into CASRSGQGYQPQHF.

The sample holds a few counts of this clone. The rearrangement uses TRBV15 and TRBJ2-3; tentative D call: TRBD1 (6 bases). The V end lost 0 bases, the J end lost 4 bases, and 14 bases lay between the germline ends. The CDR3 consists of 16 residues. Germline V gene sequence: CDR1 LNHNV, CDR2 YYDKDF (reference sequence). CDR3 DNA sequence: TGTGCCACCAGCAGAGATCTTGGGGCAGGGGCAGATACGCAGTATTTT. Translated, it gives CATSRDLGAGADTQYF.

The chain carries TRBV11-3 and TRBJ2-1, with 11 bases that match TRBD1. Germline CDR1 is SGHNT and CDR2 is YENEEA. With 3 bases clipped from V and 7 bases from J, the junction kept 8 bases outside the gene matches. The CDR3 runs to 16 residues. The chain's CDR3 is CASSLNSGTGGNEQFF. The DNA for the CDR3 is TGTGCCAGCAGCTTGAACTCCGGGACAGGGGGTAATGAGCAGTTCTTC.

This clone was seen more than once but under ten times. This chain uses TRBV28 with TRBJ1-5, with 9 nucleotides matching TRBD1. The V gene's germline CDR1 is MDHEN and CDR2 SYDVKM. The J segment lost 0 bases and the V segment lost 5 bases, leaving 5 bases of the junction unmatched. The CDR3 sequence is 16 residues long. CDR3 sequence: CASSTRTGDSNQPQHF. CDR3 coding DNA: TGTGCCAGCAGTACCCGGACAGGGGATAGCAATCAGCCCCAGCATTTT.